This TCR beta chain stems from a study of sequential checkpoint blockade in melanoma (dated by TCRdb to between 2018 and 2021). About the study as a whole: Patients were assigned by 1:1 randomization to either first-line nivolumab followed by ipilimumab (arm A) or ipilimumab followed by nivolumab (arm B). Maintenance nivolumab came after both trial sequences. DNA from about 90 pretreatment melanoma tumor samples underwent TCRbeta immunosequencing. For approximately 22 patients, matched tumor biopsies were taken both before treatment and at week 13, after single-agent nivolumab (arm A) or ipilimumab (arm B). The same lesion was the source of 65% to 90% of the matched pre- and post-treatment tumor biopsy pairs. On the study overall, not on this receptor specifically: In the nivolumab-first arm (arm A), an association was found between pretreatment tumor TIL clonality and response (P = .04). PD-L1 staining and CD8+ T-cell counts correlated with tumor T-cell fraction and clonality, whereas mutational load did not. Patients whose tumor T-cell fraction and clonality increased by week 13 were about 30 times more likely to achieve clinical benefit. Small sample sizes and reduced statistical power limited the analyses of tumor T-cell fraction within each arm. Validation of the response-prediction model combining TCR metrics and mutation burden is needed in larger, independent patient cohorts.

This clone was seen a few times. The specificity of this receptor is unknown. Base qualities are missing; no much larger clone stands one base away. Interpreted using the paper, the treatment or condition label stands for: randomized to nivolumab then ipilimumab (arm A) or the reverse (arm B). Prior DNA-damaging chemotherapy had not been received by any trial patient. Samples were obtained from patients with melanoma enrolled in CheckMate 064, a randomized, open-label phase II trial of sequential checkpoint blockade. Tumor TCR sequencing used genomic DNA from formalin-fixed paraffin-embedded (FFPE) tissue samples. TCRbeta CDR3 regions were immunosequenced from genomic DNA with the immunoSEQ Assay. Before high-throughput sequencing, the genomic DNA was amplified using bias-controlled multiplex PCR. Under the source paper's analysis protocol: To quantify the absolute abundance of each unique TCRbeta CDR3 region, the sequences were collapsed and filtered. Clonality, defined as 1 minus Pielou's evenness, was calculated using only productive rearrangements. To compute tumor T-cell fraction, TCRbeta template counts were normalized to usable DNA, with usable DNA estimated from several housekeeping genes. Clones with significantly greater frequencies in on-treatment versus baseline samples were identified using a previously published method. TCRdb obtained this table from immuneACCESS and retained in-frame rearrangements with V and J assigned. These tables miss some clones; where compared with another copy, unresolved V genes account for less than half of the shortfall, and the remainder is unexplained. Clone size and the V and J calls come from that table; the DNA yielded D and trimming. For this sample the table gives roughly 10,000 clones, of which roughly 28% were detected only once. The leading ten clones occupy around 26% of the sample.

The specimen comprised tumor tissue (inferred from file names), sampled from a patient given nivolumab and ipilimumab in sequence. This receptor was taken from a human donor with melanoma.

The CDR3 has the sequence CASSLGGLPNEQFF. At the DNA level, the sequence is TGTGCCAGCAGCTTAGGGGGACTGCCCAATGAGCAGTTCTTC. The chain employs TRBV11-3 and TRBJ2-1, and TRBD2 may be the D gene, going by 6 matching bases. Trimming removed 1 base from V and 6 bases from J, leaving 10 bases between the germline ends. CDR1 and CDR2 were assigned from the germline V gene as SGHNT and YENEEA. Including the terminal cysteine and phenylalanine, the CDR3 comprises 14 residues. The CDR3 DNA has 42 bases and is translated from base 1.